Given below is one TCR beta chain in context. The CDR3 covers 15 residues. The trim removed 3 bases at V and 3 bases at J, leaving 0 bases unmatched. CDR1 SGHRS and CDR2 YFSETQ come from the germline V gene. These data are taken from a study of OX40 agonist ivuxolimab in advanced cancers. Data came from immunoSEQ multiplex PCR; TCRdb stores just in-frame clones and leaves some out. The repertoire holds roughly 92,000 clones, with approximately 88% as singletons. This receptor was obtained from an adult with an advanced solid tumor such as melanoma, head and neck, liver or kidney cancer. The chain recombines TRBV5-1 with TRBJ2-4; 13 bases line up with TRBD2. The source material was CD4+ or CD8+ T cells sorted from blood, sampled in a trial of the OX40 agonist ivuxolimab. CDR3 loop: CASSWTSGSKNIQYF. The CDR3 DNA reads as TGCGCCAGCAGCTGGACTAGCGGGAGCAAAAACATTCAGTACTTC.